This record concerns one TCR beta chain sequence. These data belong to a study of shared clonotypes between healthy human individuals. Source study methods: Filtering differed since immunoSEQ provided only junctions, with no quality scores. Assay used: immunoSEQ multiplex PCR; TCRdb lists only in-frame clones, some missing. D and trimming were read from the DNA, whereas the V and J calls and clone size are those reported in that table. The sample includes roughly 500,000 clones, roughly 80% of them seen just once. The TCR sequence derives from a woman aged 40 to 55 in good health. Some clones in this sample may be carry-over from other donors' samples. The sample comprised PBMCs.

CDR3 residues: CSVDVSGTYNEQFF. CDR3 nucleotides: TGCAGCGTTGATGTTAGCGGGACATACAATGAGCAGTTCTTC. The V call is TRBV29-1, the J call TRBJ2-1; 8 nucleotides align to TRBD2. The CDR3 consists of 14 residues. Per germline, CDR1 SQVTM and CDR2 ANQGSEA. V shed 3 bases, J shed 4 bases, and the junction held 5 bases outside the gene matches.